Presented here are 22 T cell receptor beta chains from one specimen sequenced in a study of OX40 agonist ivuxolimab in advanced cancers. Receptor amplification or capture employed the immunoSEQ multiplex PCR assay. The table was pulled from immuneACCESS by TCRdb, which kept in-frame rearrangements only. Such tables lose some clones; where checked, under half of the loss comes from unresolved V genes, and the rest has no known cause. This sample gives tens of thousands of clones in total; about 90% of them show up just once. The ten largest clones add up to approximately 0.71% of the sample. The sequencing here drew on CD4+ or CD8+ T cells sorted from blood, taken in a trial of the OX40 agonist ivuxolimab. All receptors derive from an adult with an advanced solid tumor such as melanoma, head and neck, liver or kidney cancer.

This clone has a single count. The CDR3 nucleotides read TGTGCCAGTAGTATCCATGACGGCCGAGGCGAGCAGTACTTC. Its protein product is CASSIHDGRGEQYF. The V gene is TRBV19, the J gene TRBJ2-7; D gene uncertain. Germline CDR1 reads LNHDA; CDR2 reads SQIVND (reference sequence). This CDR3 comprises 14 residues. V was clipped by 3 bases and J by 6 bases, with 15 bases between them.

As for this clone: One junction end disagrees with the germline gene, perhaps due to a read error. The chain joins TRBV19 to TRBJ2-5, with a tentative D call TRBD2 (6 bases). CDR3 length: 15 residues. CDR1 and CDR2 (germline): LNHDA, SQIVND (reference sequence). CDR3 loop: CASMGGRQGQGTQYF. CDR3 in DNA: TGTGCCAGTATGGGGGGACGGCAGGGCCAAGGGACCCAGTACTTC.

The chain is built from TRBV5-1 and TRBJ2-1; 10 nucleotides line up with TRBD2. The germline V gene has CDR1 SGHRS and CDR2 YFSETQ. CDR3 length: 15 amino acids. V was clipped by 7 bases and J by 0 bases; unmatched bases: 4. CDR3 protein: CASSPSGSSYNEQFF. CDR3 coding DNA: TGCGCCAGCTCACCTAGCGGGAGCTCCTACAATGAGCAGTTCTTC. The complete variable domain, with remaining parts taken from reference TRBV5-1 and TRBJ2-1, reads KAGVTQTPRYLIKTRGQQVTLSCSPISGHRSVSWYQQTPGQGLQFLFEYFSETQRNKGNFPGRFSGRQFSNSRSEMNVSTLELGDSALYLCASSPSGSSYNEQFFGPGTRLTVL.

The chain combines TRBV2 with TRBJ2-3; D is unclear. The germline V gene encodes CDR1 SNHLY and CDR2 FYNNEI. This CDR3 spans 14 amino acids. Trimming removed 8 bases at V and 0 bases at J, with 12 bases between. CDR3 in amino acids: CASLDGFSTDTQYF. CDR3 bases: TGTGCCAGCTTGGACGGATTTAGCACAGATACGCAGTATTTT.

The chain joins TRBV28 to TRBJ2-1; D call uncertain. The CDR3 runs 12 residues. Germline CDR1 MDHEN, CDR2 SYDVKM. V was trimmed by 6 bases and J by 10 bases, leaving 13 bases between them. The CDR3: CASSPPGREQFF. The CDR3 nucleotides are TGTGCCAGCAGCCCCCCAGGTCGGGAGCAGTTCTTC.

About this clone: The same CDR3 is also encoded by other DNA sequences in this sample. The chain links TRBV20-1 to TRBJ2-2; D is unresolved. This CDR3 region has 11 residues. Trimming took 3 bases from V and 4 from J, leaving 3 bases between them. Germline assignment: CDR1 DFQATT and CDR2 SNEGSKA (reference sequence). CDR3: CSARGTGELFF. CDR3 sequence (DNA): TGCAGTGCTAGGGGCACCGGGGAGCTGTTTTTT.

The count of this clone is one. The chain joins TRBV19 to TRBJ2-2; 10 bases are a match to TRBD1. The CDR3 sequence is 14 residues long. V gave up 8 bases and J gave up 7 bases; unmatched junction bases: 7. From germline, CDR1 is LNHDA and CDR2 SQIVND (reference sequence). CDR3 sequence: CASAGTGAGGELFF. The CDR3 bases are TGTGCCAGTGCCGGGACAGGGGCTGGCGGGGAGCTGTTTTTT.

V is TRBV7-9 and J is TRBJ2-5; D gene unclear. The J call may be wrong; the DNA end is better matched by TRBJ2-7. Germline V gene lookup returns CDR1 SEHNR and CDR2 FQNEAQ (reference sequence). The CDR3 is 12 amino acids. CDR3 residues: CASSLSGYEQYF. The CDR3 DNA reads TGTGCCAGCAGCTTATCAGGATACGAGCAGTACTTC.

This chain joins TRBV7-9 and TRBJ2-7; 7 nucleotides agree with TRBD1. The CDR3 totals 14 residues. Germline lookup yields CDR1 SEHNR and CDR2 FQNEAQ (reference sequence). V trimming: 5 bases; J trimming: 5 bases; junction bases outside the gene matches: 9. CDR3 amino acids: CASSHLPDRNEQYF. The CDR3 bases are TGTGCCAGCAGCCATTTGCCGGACAGGAACGAGCAGTACTTC. Full variable domain (remainder filled in from reference TRBV7-9 and TRBJ2-7): DTGVSQNPRHKITKRGQNVTFRCDPISEHNRLYWYRQTLGQGPEFLTYFQNEAQLEKSRLLSDRFSAERPKGSFSTLEIQRTEQGDSAMYLCASSHLPDRNEQYFGPGTRLTVT.

The genes are TRBV23-1 and TRBJ2-1; TRBD2 matches 9 bases. TRBV23-1 is designated an ORF whose function remains uncertain. This CDR3 spans 15 amino acids. The junction had 9 bases not matched to a gene; V was cut back by 7 bases and J by 5 bases. CDR3 in DNA: TGCGCCAGCACCATCAGCGGGAGGTGGAACAATGAGCAGTTCTTC. It encodes CASTISGRWNNEQFF.

Comment on this clone: The sample has other DNA sequences that encode this CDR3 too. The rearrangement uses TRBV28 and TRBJ2-7; no clear D. V lost 4 bases and J 1 base, leaving 2 bases between the germline ends. Looked up from germline, CDR1 is MDHEN and CDR2 is SYDVKM. The CDR3 spans 11 residues. The CDR3 DNA reads TGTGCCAGCAGTTCATCCTACGAGCAGTACTTC. It codes for CASSSSYEQYF.

The chain joins TRBV18 to TRBJ1-2; 11 bases agree with TRBD1. Per germline, CDR1 KGHSH and CDR2 LQKENI. V was pared by 3 bases and J by 2 bases, with 11 bases of the junction left unmatched. CDR3 length: 18 amino acids. The CDR3 loop reads CASSPTPGQGVTNYGYTF. The CDR3 DNA follows: TGTGCCAGCTCACCCACCCCGGGACAGGGGGTTACAAACTATGGCTACACCTTC.

The chain has TRBV7-9 and TRBJ1-2; TRBD1 aligns across 7 bases. The V gene end was trimmed by 5 bases and the J gene end by 4 bases; junction bases not matched to a gene: 13. The CDR3 length is 16 residues. CDR1 and CDR2 from the germline V gene are SEHNR and FQNEAQ (reference sequence). CDR3 sequence: CASSGQDPQVRYGYTF. The CDR3 bases are TGTGCCAGCAGCGGACAGGACCCCCAGGTTCGCTATGGCTACACCTTC.

The chain combines TRBV5-3 with TRBJ2-7; no definite D call. TRBV5-3 is given ORF status, its function remaining uncertain. V was pared by 6 bases and J by 1 base, with 14 bases between. CDR3 length: 14 amino acids. CDR3 sequence: CARNSLQFSYEQYF. In nucleotides, the CDR3 is TGTGCCAGAAACTCTCTCCAATTTTCCTACGAGCAGTACTTC.

This clone was recorded once. This chain joins TRBV19 and TRBJ1-5, with a weak D call TRBD1 (6 bases). Germline CDR1 reads LNHDA; CDR2 reads SQIVND (reference sequence). The length of the CDR3 is 13 residues. V shed 5 bases and J shed 6 bases, with 11 bases lying between them. CDR3 region: CASSYRVGQPQHF. CDR3 DNA: TGTGCCAGTAGTTACAGGGTGGGTCAGCCCCAGCATTTT.

The chain joins TRBV11-2 to TRBJ2-2, with TRBD2 matching over 10 bases. V gave up 8 bases and J gave up 6 bases; unmatched junction bases: 6. The CDR3 spans 14 residues. Germline V gives CDR1 SGHAT, CDR2 FQNNGV. CDR3 bases: TGTGCCAGCGCAGGACTAGCGGCGTCCGGGGAGCTGTTTTTT. This gives the protein CASAGLAASGELFF.

This rearrangement joins TRBV7-5 to TRBJ2-7; the table calls TRBD1, which could not be checked here. TRBV7-5 is described as a pseudogene. CDR3 size: 14 residues. Here the CDR3 DNA reads TGTGCCAGAAGCTTAGGACAGGAAGCCTACGAGCAGTACTTC. Residues: CARSLGQEAYEQYF.

V and J are TRBV4-3 and TRBJ2-7; 7 bases line up with TRBD2. V shed 0 bases and J 2 bases; nucleotides not matched to a gene: 7. The CDR3 is made up of 16 amino acids. Looked up from germline, CDR1 is LGHNA and CDR2 is YSLEER. The CDR3: CASSQDEGGAPYEQYF. CDR3 nucleotides: TGCGCCAGCAGCCAAGATGAGGGAGGGGCCCCCTACGAGCAGTACTTC.

The rearrangement uses TRBV7-2 and TRBJ2-4, with a tentative D call TRBD1 (5 bases). Germline loops: CDR1 SGHTA, CDR2 FQGNSA. CDR3 length: 15 amino acids. V dropped 1 base and J dropped 6 bases, with 13 bases sitting between them. This CDR3 reads CASSLDRQGGNIQYF. CDR3 in DNA: TGTGCCAGCAGCTTAGATAGGCAGGGTGGAAACATTCAGTACTTC.

This chain connects TRBV6-6 to TRBJ2-2, with 9 bases that match TRBD1. Germline values: CDR1 MNHNY, CDR2 SVGAGI (reference sequence). Trimming at V came to 7 bases and at J to 6 bases, leaving 6 bases not matched to a gene. The CDR3 is 14 amino acids. The CDR3 DNA reads TGTGCCAGCACCCGGGGACAGGGACCCGGGGAGCTGTTTTTT. Protein: CASTRGQGPGELFF.

V is TRBV2 and J is TRBJ1-5, with D tentatively TRBD1 (5 bases). The germline V and J ends were trimmed by 4 bases and 2 bases, with 12 bases remaining between them. Germline CDR1 is SNHLY and CDR2 is FYNNEI. The CDR3 contains 15 residues. This CDR3 is CASSARGIRNQPQHF. CDR3 sequence (DNA): TGTGCCAGCAGTGCGCGGGGGATCCGCAATCAGCCCCAGCATTTT.

The chain couples TRBV18 to TRBJ1-5; D is undetermined. In germline, CDR1 is KGHSH, CDR2 LQKENI. The CDR3 extends over 13 amino acids. The germline V and J ends were trimmed by 5 bases and 5 bases, with 10 bases remaining between them. The CDR3 nucleotides read TGTGCCAGCTCAACACTCGCCGATCAGCCCCAGCATTTT. This codes for CASSTLADQPQHF.